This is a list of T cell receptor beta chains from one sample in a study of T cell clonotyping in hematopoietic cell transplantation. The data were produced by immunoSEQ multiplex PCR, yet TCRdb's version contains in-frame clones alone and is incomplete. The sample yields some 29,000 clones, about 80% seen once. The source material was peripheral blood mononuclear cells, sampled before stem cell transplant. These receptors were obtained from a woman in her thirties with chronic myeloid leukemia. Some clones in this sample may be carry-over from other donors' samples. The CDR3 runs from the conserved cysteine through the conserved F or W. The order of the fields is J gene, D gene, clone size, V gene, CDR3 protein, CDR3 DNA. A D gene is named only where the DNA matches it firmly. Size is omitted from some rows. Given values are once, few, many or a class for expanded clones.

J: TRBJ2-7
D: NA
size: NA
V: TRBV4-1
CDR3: CASSRASLKAEQYF
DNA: TGCGCCAGCAGCCGAGCCTCCTTGAAGGCCGAGCAGTACTTC

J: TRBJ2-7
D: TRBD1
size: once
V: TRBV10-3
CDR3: CAISELTGTGEQYF
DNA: TGTGCCATCAGTGAGTTGACAGGGACCGGCGAGCAGTACTTC

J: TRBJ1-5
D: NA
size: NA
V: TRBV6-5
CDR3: CASSNPGGQPQHF
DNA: TGTGCCAGCAGTAACCCCGGTGGACAGCCCCAGCATTTT

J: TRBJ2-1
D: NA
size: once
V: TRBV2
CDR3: CASKVGGQARSYNEQFF
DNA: TGTGCCAGCAAGGTGGGAGGACAGGCTCGCTCCTACAATGAGCAGTTCTTC

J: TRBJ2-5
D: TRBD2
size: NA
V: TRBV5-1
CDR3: CASSLGEGQETQYF
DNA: TGCGCCAGCAGCTTGGGGGAGGGCCAAGAGACCCAGTACTTC

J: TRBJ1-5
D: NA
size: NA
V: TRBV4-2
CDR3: CASSQDRGKGEPQHF
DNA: TGTGCCAGCAGCCAAGATCGTGGAAAGGGGGAGCCCCAGCATTTT

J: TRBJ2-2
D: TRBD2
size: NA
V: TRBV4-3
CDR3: CATGGAGGDTGELFF
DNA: TGCGCCACGGGGGGGGCCGGTGGGGACACCGGGGAGCTGTTTTTT

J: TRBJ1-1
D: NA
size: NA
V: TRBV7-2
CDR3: CASSSANRNTEAFF
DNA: TGTGCCAGCAGCTCCGCAAACAGGAACACTGAAGCTTTCTTT

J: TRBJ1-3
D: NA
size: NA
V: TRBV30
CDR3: CAWSFRPNSGNTIYF
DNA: TGTGCCTGGAGTTTCAGACCTAACTCTGGAAACACCATATATTTT

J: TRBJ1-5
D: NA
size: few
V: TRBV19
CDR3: CASSIDRLQYQPQHF
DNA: TGTGCCAGTAGTATTGACAGGCTCCAGTATCAGCCCCAGCATTTT